The 21 T cell receptor beta chains below were found in one sample sequenced in a study of T cell repertoires in cytomegalovirus infection. Their antigens remain unidentified. MiXCR, applied by TCRdb to the reads, yields one record per CDR3 protein. This table has approximately 990,000 distinct CDR3 sequences, around 30% appearing once. This specimen consisted of cultured CD8+ T cells from PBMCs, obtained from culture after CMV antigen stimulation. These receptors were obtained from a human donor in good health (CMV status not recorded). Some clones in this sample may be carry-over from other donors' samples.

This clonotype has a handful of counts. The chain uses TRBV6-1 and TRBJ2-7; TRBD1 is a possible D gene (5 bases). Germline V gene lookup returns CDR1 MNHNS and CDR2 SASEGT. V was shortened by 2 bases and J by 6 bases, with 14 bases between the two germline ends. CDR3 length: 14 amino acids. The CDR3 DNA reads as TGTGCCAGCAGTGAATTGGGGCCCCTTCCCGAGCAGTACTTC. This gives the protein CASSELGPLPEQYF.

This clonotype was counted only a few times. The chain combines TRBV4-1 with TRBJ1-1; D possibly corresponds to TRBD1 (5 bases). The CDR3 contains 15 residues. V gave up 7 bases and J gave up 1 base, with 16 bases separating them. Germline-derived CDR1 and CDR2 are MGHRA and YSYEKL. This CDR3 reads CASKRGSEGNTEAFF. CDR3 DNA sequence: TGCGCCAGCAAGAGGGGAAGCGAGGGGAACACTGAAGCTTTCTTT.

This clonotype was detected once. The chain recombines TRBV5-6 with TRBJ2-3; TRBD2 aligns across 8 bases. CDR3 length equals 16 residues. From germline, CDR1 is SGHDT and CDR2 YYEEEE. The ends lost 4 bases at V and 5 bases at J; junction bases unmatched: 12. CDR3 amino acids: CASSPEASGRGDTQYF. The CDR3, as DNA: TGTGCCAGCAGCCCGGAGGCTAGCGGGCGGGGAGATACGCAGTATTTT.

This clonotype was detected a few times. The genes are TRBV11-2 and TRBJ2-1, with D perhaps TRBD2 (7 bases). V shed 2 bases and J shed 7 bases, with 12 bases lying between them. Germline values: CDR1 SGHAT, CDR2 FQNNGV. The CDR3 consists of 14 residues. DNA of the CDR3: TGTGCCAGCAGCTTAACCGGGGGGACAAATGAGCAGTTCTTC. Its protein product is CASSLTGGTNEQFF.

This clonotype was counted only a few times. The J gene is TRBJ2-1, the V gene TRBV7-6; 8 nucleotides align to TRBD2. Germline V gives CDR1 SGHVS, CDR2 FNYEAQ. The CDR3 covers 17 residues. V shed 4 bases and J 1 base; nucleotides not matched to a gene: 9. In DNA form, the CDR3 reads TGTGCCAGCAGCTCCTTAGCGGGATCAGGTTCCTACAATGAGCAGTTCTTC. Translation: CASSSLAGSGSYNEQFF.

The chain uses TRBV6-2 or TRBV6-3 and TRBJ1-2; unclear D gene. Germline values: CDR1 MNHEY, CDR2 SVGEGT. Trimming removed 4 bases from V and 7 bases from J, with 16 bases in between. The CDR3 has 14 amino acids. CDR3: CASSFNGGLSGYTF. The CDR3 coding sequence is TGTGCCAGCAGTTTCAACGGCGGTCTTTCTGGCTACACCTTC.

This clonotype was observed a handful of times. The chain has TRBV19 and TRBJ1-1; D is ambiguous. The germline V gene has CDR1 LNHDA and CDR2 SQIVND (reference sequence). V gave up 3 bases and J gave up 5 bases, with 16 bases separating them. The CDR3 has 15 residues. CDR3 loop: CASSMNIERGTEAFF. CDR3 in DNA: TGTGCCAGTAGTATGAACATTGAGCGGGGTACTGAAGCTTTCTTT.

The CDR3 coding sequence is TGTGCCATCAGCCGACACCTGGATAGCGAGGAGACCCAGTACTTC. The encoded protein is CAISRHLDSEETQYF. This chain links TRBV10-3 with TRBJ2-5, with D possibly being TRBD2 (5 bases). The CDR3 has 15 residues. Germline CDR1 is ENHRY and CDR2 is SYGVKD. V was trimmed by 6 bases and J by 5 bases, leaving 19 bases between them.

This clonotype was counted at least ten times. The genes are TRBV7-6 and TRBJ2-1, with D perhaps matching TRBD2 (7 bases). The CDR3 covers 15 residues. Germline CDR1 reads SGHVS; CDR2 reads FNYEAQ. Trimming left V 5 bases short and J 6 bases short, with 17 bases between. The CDR3 reads CASSPGGGGFNEQFF. In DNA form, the CDR3 reads TGTGCCAGCAGCCCCGGGGGCGGGGGATTCAATGAGCAGTTCTTC.

This clonotype was found a few times. The gene calls are TRBV27 and TRBJ1-4; no reliable D call. Trimming took 5 bases from V and 5 from J, leaving 12 bases between them. Germline V gene lookup returns CDR1 MNHEY and CDR2 SMNVEV (reference sequence). This CDR3 region has 14 residues. The CDR3 here is CASSVVWGNEKLFF. As DNA, the CDR3 is TGTGCCAGCAGTGTCGTGTGGGGAAATGAAAAACTGTTTTTT.

The chain carries TRBV28 and TRBJ2-2; 13 bases agree with TRBD2. The germline CDR1 and CDR2 sequences are MDHEN and SYDVKM. V dropped 3 bases and J dropped 5; count of bases not matched to a gene: 3. The CDR3 has 16 residues. The CDR3 region is CASSFATSGGTGELFF. The CDR3 nucleotides read TGTGCCAGCAGTTTCGCGACTAGCGGGGGGACCGGGGAGCTGTTTTTT. The complete variable domain, with remaining parts taken from reference TRBV28 and TRBJ2-2, reads DVKVTQSSRYLVKRTGEKVFLECVQDMDHENMFWYRQDPGLGLRLIYFSYDVKMKEKGDIPEGYSVSREKKERFSLILESASTNQTSMYLCASSFATSGGTGELFFGEGSRLTVL.

This clonotype was observed a handful of times. V is TRBV20-1 and J is TRBJ2-7; tentatively, D is TRBD1 (7 bases). V shed 6 bases and J shed 0 bases, with 15 bases lying between them. The CDR3 length is 14 residues. Germline values: CDR1 DFQATT, CDR2 SNEGSKA (reference sequence). CDR3 sequence (DNA): TGCAGTGCCCCAGGAGGGGGCCCCTCCTACGAGCAGTACTTC. Amino acids: CSAPGGGPSYEQYF.

This clonotype was observed at least ten times. The chain recombines TRBV6-1 with TRBJ1-5; tentative D call: TRBD1 (6 bases). This CDR3 has 14 amino acids. Trimming stripped 6 bases from V and 3 bases from J, with 12 bases between. Germline V lookup: CDR1 MNHNS, CDR2 SASEGT. In nucleotides, the CDR3 is TGTGCCAGCAGCTGGACAGAAGACAATCAGCCCCAGCATTTT. This gives the protein CASSWTEDNQPQHF.

The CDR3 here is CATSSEYNEQFF. CDR3 nucleotides: TGTGCCACCAGCTCTGAATACAATGAGCAGTTCTTC. The chain recombines TRBV24-1 with TRBJ2-1, with D uncertain. CDR1 and CDR2 (germline): KGHDR, SFDVKD. This CDR3 has 12 amino acids. The V end was cut by 7 bases, the J end by 4 bases, with 7 bases between.

This chain connects TRBV5-6 to TRBJ2-3; no clear D. Germline lookup yields CDR1 SGHDT and CDR2 YYEEEE. V gave up 4 bases and J gave up 2 bases, with 20 bases separating them. This CDR3 spans 17 amino acids. The CDR3 reads CASSPQVARRLTDTQYF. The CDR3 DNA follows: TGTGCCAGCAGCCCCCAAGTGGCGCGCCGGCTCACAGATACGCAGTATTTT.

The chain employs TRBV6-1 and TRBJ1-2, with a tentative D call TRBD1 (5 bases). V gave up 1 base and J gave up 3 bases, with 12 bases separating them. Germline V lookup: CDR1 MNHNS, CDR2 SASEGT. The CDR3 is 15 amino acids. The CDR3 sequence: CASSEVSGTDYGYTF. The CDR3 coding sequence is TGTGCCAGCAGTGAAGTCAGTGGGACTGACTATGGCTACACCTTC.

The table lists this clonotype with a few counts. This chain uses TRBV9 with TRBJ2-3; D is undetermined. This CDR3 region has 15 residues. Trimming pared 2 bases from V and 0 bases from J, leaving 10 bases between. Germline assignment: CDR1 SGDLS and CDR2 YYNGEE. The chain's CDR3 is CASSVRGSSTDTQYF. The CDR3 DNA reads TGTGCCAGCAGCGTCCGCGGTTCTAGCACAGATACGCAGTATTTT.

This clonotype was detected many times. The V call is TRBV10-2, the J call TRBJ1-1, with D unresolved. The CDR3 contains 13 residues. In germline, CDR1 is WSHSY, CDR2 SAAADI. Trimming removed 0 bases from V and 4 bases from J, with 6 bases in between. This CDR3 reads CASSESTGTEAFF. As DNA, the CDR3 is TGCGCCAGCAGTGAGTCCACGGGCACTGAAGCTTTCTTT.

The table lists this clonotype with a few counts. The V gene is TRBV7-9, the J gene TRBJ2-5; D is uncertain. CDR3 size: 15 residues. Trimming took off 6 bases at V and 5 bases at J, with 19 bases between the two ends. Germline lookup yields CDR1 SEHNR and CDR2 FQNEAQ (reference sequence). CDR3 sequence reads: CASSRIQGDTETQYF. In DNA, the CDR3 is TGTGCCAGCAGTCGGATTCAAGGCGACACGGAGACCCAGTACTTC.

This clonotype was seen a few times. The V gene is TRBV7-8, the J gene TRBJ2-3, with D possibly TRBD2 on 5 matching bases. The CDR3 length is 15 residues. CDR1 is SGHVS, CDR2 FQNEAQ, per germline. Trimming left V 0 bases short and J 0 bases short, with 7 bases between. The CDR3 is CASSLAQRSTDTQYF. The CDR3, as DNA: TGTGCCAGCAGCTTAGCCCAGCGGAGCACAGATACGCAGTATTTT.

V usage is TRBV6-6 and J usage is TRBJ1-2; D is undetermined. Between the trimmed V and J ends, which lost 1 base and 0 bases, there was a span of 9 bases. The CDR3 covers 15 residues. Germline V gene data show CDR1 as MNHNY and CDR2 as SVGAGI (reference sequence). The chain's CDR3 is CASSYWISTNYGYTF. CDR3 in DNA: TGTGCCAGCAGTTACTGGATCAGCACTAACTATGGCTACACCTTC.